What follows are 27 T cell receptor delta chains derived from one specimen sequenced in a study of γδ T cells in repeated Plasmodium falciparum infection. Flow sorting of PBMC yielded separate Vgamma9/Vdelta2+ and Vdelta2-negative gammadelta T cell populations for bulk repertoire analysis. TCRdb made new clone calls on the multiplex PCR reads using CATT. The data contain about 50,000 delta-chain clones, roughly 2% of them singletons. Sequencing was done on a sample of gamma-delta T cells from blood. All receptors come from a pool of human donors (malaria-infected and uninfected, not separated).

This clone was recorded many times. The protein TCRdb lists belongs to a much larger clone and differs from this DNA's translation at residue 5, which points to a read error; the protein shown is made from the DNA. The J gene is TRDJ1, the V gene TRDV1; D possibly matches TRDD2 or TRDD3 (8 bases each). TCRdb is silent on the J gene; assignment here came from matching the DNA to germline. Trimming pared 4 bases from V and 0 bases from J, leaving 30 bases between. Germline lookup yields CDR1 TSWWSYY and CDR2 QGS. The CDR3 covers 21 residues. Here the CDR3 DNA reads TGTGCTCTTGGGGGACACTTCCTACGGAGAGGGGATACTTGGTACACCGATAAACTCATCTTT. The encoded protein is CALGGHFLRRGDTWYTDKLIF.

As regards this clone: This DNA's translation and the protein TCRdb lists, from a much larger clone, do not match at residue 14, likely due to a read error; the protein shown is translated from the DNA. The J gene is uncalled and the V gene is TRDV2; the tabulated D call, TRDD3, remains unverified against the DNA. This CDR3 contains 16 residues. The germline gives CDR1 GEAIGNYY, CDR2 EKD. In nucleotides, the CDR3 is TGTGCCTGTGACTTACTGGGGGATAGGTACACCGATAAATTCATCTTT. It yields the protein CACDLLGDRYTDKFIF.

This clone occurred a few times. TCRdb's listed protein matches a much larger clone and diverges from this DNA's translation at residue 5, likely through a read error; the protein shown comes from the DNA. The rearrangement joins TRDV2 to TRDJ3; 8 nucleotides agree with TRDD3. After removal of 2 bases from V and 0 bases from J, the junction contained 2 bases not matched to a gene. Germline CDR1 is GEAIGNYY and CDR2 is EKD. The CDR3 covers 17 residues. The CDR3 loop is CACDRTGGSWDTRQMFF. CDR3 nucleotide sequence: TGTGCCTGTGACAGAACTGGGGGCTCCTGGGACACCCGACAGATGTTTTTC.

This clone was observed many times. A read error is likely here: a far larger clone is one base away. J is TRDJ1 and V is TRDV1; D remains ambiguous. Trimming pared 10 bases from V and 1 base from J, leaving 13 bases between. Germline V gene data show CDR1 as TSWWSYY and CDR2 as QGS. The CDR3 consists of 13 residues. CDR3 nucleotide sequence: TGTGCTCCTGTGGCCCTAACCACCGATAAACTCATCTTT. Translated, it gives CAPVALTTDKLIF.

Details on this clone: A read error is likely here: a far larger clone is one base away. Additional DNA sequences in this sample encode the identical CDR3. The J gene was not called, though the V gene is TRAV38-2/DV8; no check of the table's D call, TRDD3, against the DNA was made. The CDR3 sequence is 24 residues long. Germline V gives CDR1 TSESDYY, CDR2 QEAYKQQN. Written as DNA, the CDR3 is TGTGCTTATAGGAGCTTCGAATACTTCCAAGCTACGTACTGGGGGATACCGGCCACCGATAAACTCATATTT. Translated, it gives CAYRSFEYFQATYWGIPATDKLIF.

Sample share makes this clone medium-sized. Other DNA sequences from this sample encode an identical CDR3 as well. V gene TRDV1 combines with J gene TRDJ1, with 10 bases lining up with TRDD3. Germline CDR1 TSWWSYY, CDR2 QGS. Losses at the gene ends were 3 bases for V and 0 bases for J; bases not matched to a gene: 34. The CDR3 is 26 amino acids. CDR3 protein: CALGDPPIWIPIQLYWGIEHTDKLIF. CDR3 nucleotide sequence: TGTGCTCTTGGGGATCCCCCCATTTGGATTCCTATCCAATTGTACTGGGGGATCGAACACACCGATAAACTCATCTTT.

Only a few counts were recorded for this clone. TCRdb's listed protein matches a much larger clone and diverges from this DNA's translation at residue 15, likely through a read error; the protein shown comes from the DNA. This chain connects TRDV3 to TRDJ1; 9 positions agree with TRDD3. TCRdb supplies no J gene; here it was assigned by aligning the nucleotide sequence to germline. The V gene end was trimmed by 4 bases and the J gene end by 0 bases; junction bases not matched to a gene: 33. The CDR3 spans 23 residues. Germline V gene sequence: CDR1 TVYSNPD, CDR2 GDNSRS (reference sequence). The chain's CDR3 is CASLSTGGQTAKVGGRYTDKLIF. CDR3 DNA sequence: TGTGCCTCCCTCAGTACTGGGGGACAGACGGCGAAAGTGGGGGGGAGATACACCGATAAACTCATCTTT.

With respect to this clone: This DNA translates differently at residue 15 from the TCRdb protein, which is that of a much larger clone; a read error is likely, and the protein shown is the DNA's own translation. This chain joins TRDV1 and TRDJ1, with 7 bases fitting TRDD3. TCRdb carries no J gene annotation; the J gene was assigned here by matching the DNA with germline. Germline assignment: CDR1 TSWWSYY and CDR2 QGS. This CDR3 comprises 23 residues. V lost 2 bases, J lost 0 bases, and 27 bases stayed unmatched. This CDR3 reads CALGEKHHPYLTGDLYHTDKLIF. The CDR3 DNA sequence: TGTGCTCTTGGGGAAAAACACCACCCCTACTTAACTGGGGATCTATACCACACCGATAAACTCATCTTT.

As concerns this clone: The protein TCRdb gives is from a much larger clone and does not agree with this DNA's translation at residue 19, likely a read error; the protein shown here comes from the DNA. The chain recombines TRDV1 with TRDJ1, with a tentative D call TRDD3 (8 bases). The J gene comes from matching the DNA to germline here; TCRdb lacks it. The CDR3 is 30 residues long. CDR1 TSWWSYY and CDR2 QGS come from the germline V gene. The germline V and J ends were trimmed by 0 bases and 6 bases, with 59 bases remaining between them. CDR3 residues: CALGELTPKAFLLDIVVRCTGGHAIYKLIF. The CDR3, as DNA: TGTGCTCTTGGGGAACTGACCCCTAAAGCTTTCCTACTAGATATAGTGGTGCGGTGTACTGGGGGCCACGCCATTTATAAACTCATCTTT.

Of note for this clone: The mismatch at residue 13 between this DNA's translation and the TCRdb protein of a much larger clone likely reflects a read error; the protein shown is translated from the DNA. V gene assignment gives TRAV38-2/DV8, but the J gene was left uncalled; the table's D call, TRDD3, was not checked against the DNA. The CDR3 loop spans 20 amino acids. CDR1 is TSESDYY, CDR2 QEAYKQQN, per germline. CDR3 bases: TGTGCTTACGGAGGGAGCCTTCCTATGGCCATGAACCGGGGGATACGAAGGCTCATCTTT. Translation gives CAYGGSLPMAMNRGIRRLIF.

This clone has at least ten counts. A far more abundant clone sits one base away, making this likely a read error. Within the sample, other DNA sequences also encode this same CDR3. V and J are TRDV2 and TRDJ1; 13 nucleotides line up with TRDD3. The CDR3 is made up of 20 amino acids. Germline V gives CDR1 GEAIGNYY, CDR2 EKD. The CDR3 here is CACDTLQLGDTDSYTDKLIF. The CDR3 DNA is TGTGCCTGCGACACCCTCCAACTGGGGGATACGGATTCGTACACCGATAAACTCATCTTT.

About this clone: TCRdb lists the protein of a much larger clone for this DNA, which differs at residue 8, so this is likely a read error; the protein given here is translated from the DNA itself. V and J are TRDV1 and TRDJ2, with D possibly TRDD2 on 9 matching bases. This CDR3 region has 22 residues. Germline V gene data show CDR1 as TSWWSYY and CDR2 as QGS. V lost 0 bases, J lost 0 bases, and 26 bases lay in between. The CDR3 is CALGELGPSYVGYAPLTAQLFF. CDR3 nucleotide sequence: TGTGCTCTTGGGGAACTAGGTCCTTCCTACGTGGGATACGCGCCTTTGACAGCACAACTCTTCTTT.

This clone was counted ten times or more. A read error likely explains this, since a far larger clone differs by one base. The chain links TRDV2 to TRDJ1; 8 bases are shared with TRDD3. The CDR3 spans 15 residues. Germline CDR1 reads GEAIGNYY; CDR2 reads EKD. The CDR3 region has the DNA TGTGCCCGTGACACGGTAGGGCTGGGGGACCGTAACCTCATCTTT. Translating gives CARDTVGLGDRNLIF.

As regards this clone: A far larger clone lies a single base away; this is likely a read error. Other nucleotide sequences from this sample produce the same CDR3. The genes are TRDV3 and TRDJ1; 8 bases agree with TRDD3. CDR3 length equals 21 residues. The germline gives CDR1 TVYSNPD, CDR2 GDNSRS (reference sequence). Trimming took 4 bases from V and 0 from J; bases not matched to a gene: 28. In nucleotides, the CDR3 is TGTGCCTCCCACCCGTTCCACATGAGACCCTGGGGGAGACCGTACACCGATAAACTCATCTTT. It translates to CASHPFHMRPWGRPYTDKLIF.

Remarks on this clone: A far larger clone is one base from this, pointing to a likely read error. Within the sample, other DNA sequences also encode this same CDR3. V usage is TRDV2 and J usage is TRDJ1; 13 bases agree with TRDD3. Germline matching of the DNA provided the J gene here, since TCRdb leaves it blank. The V gene's germline CDR1 is GEAIGNYY and CDR2 EKD. V shed 0 bases and J 0 bases; nucleotides not matched to a gene: 12. The CDR3 extends over 20 amino acids. CDR3 DNA sequence: TGTGCCTGTGACACCCTACAACTGGGGGATACGGATTCGTACACCGATAAACTCATCTTT. Its protein is CACDTLQLGDTDSYTDKLIF.

Concerning this clone itself: This probably arose from a read error, given a far larger clone one base away. The sample holds other DNA sequences that translate to the same CDR3. The rearrangement links TRDV3 to TRDJ1; 13 positions agree with TRDD3. The J gene, absent from TCRdb, was called here by matching the DNA to germline. This CDR3 comprises 25 residues. Germline loops: CDR1 TVYSNPD, CDR2 GDNSRS (reference sequence). The CDR3 DNA reads as TGTGCCTTTAGGATTGTTACTACTTCCTTTTCGTACTGGGGGATACGCGTTAAGAATACCGACAAACTCATCTTT. Its translation is CAFRIVTTSFSYWGIRVKNTDKLIF.

This clone was found many times. A far larger clone differs by one base, so this is likely a read error. The sample carries other DNA sequences with the same CDR3. V is TRDV3 and J is TRDJ1, with TRDD3 matching 7 bases. CDR1 and CDR2 (germline): TVYSNPD, GDNSRS (reference sequence). The CDR3 loop spans 15 amino acids. With V trimmed by 2 bases and J by 0 bases, 9 bases remained unmatched. DNA of the CDR3: TGTGCCTTTTACCTAGGGATACTCAACACCGATAAACTCATCTTT. Protein product: CAFYLGILNTDKLIF.

A few counts support this clone. A far larger clone is off by one base, so a read error is likely. Distinct nucleotide sequences in the sample also encode this CDR3. The chain recombines TRDV3 with TRDJ1; 10 nucleotides match TRDD3. The J gene is absent in TCRdb and was assigned here via DNA matching to germline. This CDR3 is 23 amino acids long. Germline CDR1 TVYSNPD, CDR2 GDNSRS (reference sequence). Unmatched junction bases numbered 31, after V lost 2 bases and J lost 1 base. CDR3 DNA sequence: TGTGCCTTTCCCGACCGTAACCTTCCGACGATTACCGGGGGATACGCTGGCACCGATAAACTCATCTTT. This gives the protein CAFPDRNLPTITGGYAGTDKLIF.

With respect to this clone: The TCRdb protein comes from a much larger clone and disagrees with this DNA's translation at residue 20, likely due to a read error; the protein given here is derived from the DNA. With the J gene uncalled, the V gene is TRDV1; the table's TRDD3 call for D was not verified on the DNA. CDR1 and CDR2 (germline): TSWWSYY, QGS. The CDR3 loop spans 23 amino acids. In nucleotides, the CDR3 is TGTGCTCTTGGGGAACAAGTTTTCCTTTCATTTCCACTGGGGGACCGTTGCACCGATAACCTCATCTTT. Encoded protein: CALGEQVFLSFPLGDRCTDNLIF.

A few counts support this clone. With a much larger clone just one base away, this may be a read error. The same CDR3 is also encoded by other DNA sequences in this sample. The chain is built from TRAV29/DV5 and TRDJ1; possible D gene TRDD2, 6 bases. Because TCRdb records no J gene, it was assigned here through a match of the DNA to germline. In germline, CDR1 is NSMFDY, CDR2 ISSIKDK. The CDR3 runs to 14 residues. This chain's CDR3 is CAASALPSLDKLIF. CDR3 sequence (DNA): TGTGCGGCAAGCGCGCTGCCTTCCCTTGATAAACTCATCTTT.

There are a few counts of this clone. It differs at one base from a far larger clone, so likely a read error. At the DNA level, this CDR3 is encoded by other sequences in the same sample as well. The J gene is TRDJ1, the V gene TRDV1; D remains unclear. The germline gives CDR1 TSWWSYY, CDR2 QGS. Trimming cost V 2 bases and J 0 bases, with 13 bases left between them. The CDR3 is made up of 16 amino acids. CDR3 DNA: TGTGCTCTTGGGGAAATCCGTCAAGGGTACACCGATAAACTCATCTTT. It translates to CALGEIRQGYTDKLIF.

The sample holds a few counts of this clone. TCRdb shows a much larger clone's protein in place of this DNA's translation, and the two differ at residue 7, likely through a read error; the protein shown is translated from the DNA. The rearrangement links TRDV1 to TRDJ1; D may be TRDD3 (8 bases). TCRdb leaves out the J gene; it was filled in here by matching the DNA to germline. The ends were cut back, 7 bases at V and 1 base at J, with 37 bases in the middle. Germline CDR1 reads TSWWSYY; CDR2 reads QGS. The CDR3 runs 22 residues. The CDR3 region is CALESAPGLPWVWGRGTDKLIF. CDR3 coding DNA: TGTGCTCTTGAATCCGCGCCTGGCCTTCCTTGGGTCTGGGGGAGGGGCACCGATAAACTCATCTTT.

Note on this clone: This likely came from a read error, as a far larger clone is one base away. The same CDR3 also results from other DNA sequences found in this sample. The rearrangement joins TRDV2 to TRDJ1; 12 bases are a match to TRDD3. The J gene, not given by TCRdb, was assigned here from a germline match of the nucleotide sequence. CDR3 length: 21 residues. Germline V CDR1 and CDR2: GEAIGNYY, EKD. The CDR3 sequence: CACDTLLLGDTDLDNTDKLIF. CDR3 bases: TGTGCATGTGACACTCTTTTACTGGGGGATACTGACCTCGACAACACCGATAAACTCATCTTT.

This clone has only a few counts. A read error is likely here: a far larger clone is one base away. Other nucleotide sequences in the sample specify the same CDR3. This chain uses TRDV3 with TRDJ1; 8 bases fit TRDD3. TCRdb is silent on the J gene; assignment here came from matching the DNA to germline. This CDR3 is built from 17 residues. Germline CDR1 is TVYSNPD and CDR2 is GDNSRS (reference sequence). CDR3: CAFNGNPGGLYTDKLIF. The CDR3, as DNA: TGTGCCTTTAATGGTAATCCTGGGGGACTGTACACCGACAAACTCATCTTT.

In the case of this clone: The protein recorded in TCRdb matches a much larger clone and deviates from this DNA's translation at residue 3, suggesting a read error; the protein here is obtained by translating the DNA. V usage is TRDV1 and J usage is TRDJ1, with 9 bases matching TRDD3. TCRdb gives no J gene; it was assigned here by matching the DNA to germline. This CDR3 has 24 amino acids. Germline CDR1 TSWWSYY, CDR2 QGS. This CDR3 reads CAPGEPHFSLIWGMRRRYTDKLIF. For the CDR3, the DNA is TGTGCTCCTGGGGAACCCCATTTTTCCCTGATCTGGGGGATGAGGAGGAGGTACACCGATAAACTCATCTTT.

This clone was counted ten times or more. A much larger clone lies one base from this, so it may be a read error. V usage is TRAV38-2/DV8 and J usage is TRDJ1; 11 nucleotides agree with TRDD3. V shed 0 bases, J shed 5 bases, and the junction held 21 bases outside the gene matches. The germline gives CDR1 TSESDYY, CDR2 QEAYKQQN. CDR3 length: 21 amino acids. The CDR3, as DNA: TGTGCTTATAGGAGCGCTCTCTCACTTTTCGCTCTGGGGGATACACAGGATAAACTCATCTTT. Protein sequence: CAYRSALSLFALGDTQDKLIF.

Concerning this clone itself: TCRdb pairs this DNA with a much larger clone's protein that differs at residue 6, likely a read error; the protein shown was translated from the DNA. The V gene is TRDV1, the J gene TRDJ1, with a tentative D call TRDD2 (6 bases). TCRdb supplies no J gene; here it was assigned by aligning the nucleotide sequence to germline. Germline V CDR1 and CDR2: TSWWSYY, QGS. The V end was cut by 5 bases, the J end by 7 bases, with 17 bases between. This CDR3 is 14 amino acids long. CDR3 DNA: TGTGCTCTTGGGATTCGTCCTACAGAGGGTAAACTCATCTTT. Its protein is CALGIRPTEGKLIF.